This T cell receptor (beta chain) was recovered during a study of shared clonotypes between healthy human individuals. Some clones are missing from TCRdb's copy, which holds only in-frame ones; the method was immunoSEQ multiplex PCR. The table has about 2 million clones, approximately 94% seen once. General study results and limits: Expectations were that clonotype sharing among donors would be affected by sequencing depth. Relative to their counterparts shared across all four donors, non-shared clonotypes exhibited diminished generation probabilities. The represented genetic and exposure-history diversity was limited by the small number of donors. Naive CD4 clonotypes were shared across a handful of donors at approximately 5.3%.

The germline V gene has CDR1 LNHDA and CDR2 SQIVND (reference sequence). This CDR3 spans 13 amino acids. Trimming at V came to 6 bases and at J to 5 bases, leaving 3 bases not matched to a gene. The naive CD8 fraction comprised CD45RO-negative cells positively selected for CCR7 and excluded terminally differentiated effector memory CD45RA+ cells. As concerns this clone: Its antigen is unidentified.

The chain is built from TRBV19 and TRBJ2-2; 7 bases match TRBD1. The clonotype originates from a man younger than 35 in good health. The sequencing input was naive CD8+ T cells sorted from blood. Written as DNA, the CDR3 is TGTGCCAGTAGCACAGGGGAAACCGGGGAGCTGTTTTTT. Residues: CASSTGETGELFF.